The rows below give T cell receptor beta chains drawn from one sample of a study of beta chain features in type 1 diabetes. Assay: immunoSEQ multiplex PCR; the TCRdb copy retains only in-frame clones and omits some. The table records around 280,000 clones, about 15% of them present only once. The sample comprised naive CD4+ T cells from blood. These receptors came from a man aged 18-30 years with type 1 diabetes. Each CDR3 is given without its conserved first and last residue.

v_call: TRBV5-5; cdr3_aa: ASSPGLAGAYEQY
v_call: TRBV7-2; cdr3_aa: ASSLRQGHSNQPQH
v_call: TRBV5-4; cdr3_aa: ASSPQDYTDTQY
v_call: TRBV5-1; cdr3_aa: ASRKREGYNEQF
v_call: TRBV28; cdr3_aa: ASSSTGTGGSEQY
v_call: TRBV7-9; cdr3_aa: ASSQGGGGVATEAF
v_call: TRBV28; cdr3_aa: ASEGVTSPFSIQY
v_call: TRBV5-1; cdr3_aa: ASKRGATDTQY
v_call: TRBV30; cdr3_aa: AWSAANYGYT
v_call: TRBV18; cdr3_aa: ASSLTGDSSYEQY
v_call: TRBV18; cdr3_aa: ASSPGQADEQY
v_call: TRBV14; cdr3_aa: ASSAWRSNEKLF
v_call: TRBV7-2; cdr3_aa: ASSWATGSYNEQF
v_call: TRBV7-9; cdr3_aa: ASSRQGMRSYGYT
v_call: TRBV25-1; cdr3_aa: ASSGGRGYT
v_call: TRBV5-5; cdr3_aa: ASSLAERRDTQY
v_call: TRBV18; cdr3_aa: ASSPRTNEKLF
v_call: TRBV29-1; cdr3_aa: SVAGKGGNTEAF
v_call: TRBV30; cdr3_aa: AWSVLFIAEAF
v_call: TRBV7-9; cdr3_aa: ASTRGGAGGDTQY
v_call: TRBV2; cdr3_aa: ASHRTSSYNEQF
v_call: TRBV6-5; cdr3_aa: ASSYSRAGGPYEQF
v_call: TRBV7-2; cdr3_aa: ASSSPPGQGPSYEQY
v_call: TRBV5-4; cdr3_aa: ASSLGGHSLSYEQY
v_call: TRBV15; cdr3_aa: ATSRAGGEANYGYT
v_call: TRBV5-1; cdr3_aa: ASSLSNYNEKLF
v_call: TRBV4-3; cdr3_aa: ASSQVSSQYGYT
v_call: TRBV2; cdr3_aa: ASSEGTGEAF
v_call: TRBV6-5; cdr3_aa: ASTRGLAGEETQY
v_call: TRBV5-1; cdr3_aa: ASEGVGSYEQY
v_call: TRBV28; cdr3_aa: ASRDSHYGYT
v_call: TRBV6-5; cdr3_aa: ASSYGRPYEQY
v_call: TRBV6-5; cdr3_aa: ASSYSLTGLAYEQY
v_call: TRBV11-2; cdr3_aa: ASSSGQGIHGYT
v_call: TRBV6-5; cdr3_aa: ASSRVNSYNEQF
v_call: TRBV29-1; cdr3_aa: SARGVMKAEQY
v_call: TRBV5-4; cdr3_aa: ASSLARAGGLGEQF
v_call: TRBV6-6; cdr3_aa: ASSYVGGANVLT
v_call: TRBV5-1; cdr3_aa: ASSLVAGEVYNEQF
v_call: TRBV10-3; cdr3_aa: AISESTGQPQH
v_call: TRBV5-1; cdr3_aa: ASSSPRGSYEQY
v_call: TRBV5-4; cdr3_aa: ASSFTGAEGQPQH
v_call: TRBV6-1; cdr3_aa: ASSENPRTDTQY
v_call: TRBV5-1; cdr3_aa: ASSPGQPSNQPQH
v_call: TRBV20-1; cdr3_aa: SAIREVEQF
v_call: TRBV7-2; cdr3_aa: ASSPGQLPYEQY
v_call: TRBV28; cdr3_aa: ASSPSTGTYEQY
v_call: TRBV6-1; cdr3_aa: ASRDRVKSGSPLH
v_call: TRBV6-5; cdr3_aa: ASRLTGGAYNEQF
v_call: TRBV2; cdr3_aa: ASSPRWTSVSTDTQY